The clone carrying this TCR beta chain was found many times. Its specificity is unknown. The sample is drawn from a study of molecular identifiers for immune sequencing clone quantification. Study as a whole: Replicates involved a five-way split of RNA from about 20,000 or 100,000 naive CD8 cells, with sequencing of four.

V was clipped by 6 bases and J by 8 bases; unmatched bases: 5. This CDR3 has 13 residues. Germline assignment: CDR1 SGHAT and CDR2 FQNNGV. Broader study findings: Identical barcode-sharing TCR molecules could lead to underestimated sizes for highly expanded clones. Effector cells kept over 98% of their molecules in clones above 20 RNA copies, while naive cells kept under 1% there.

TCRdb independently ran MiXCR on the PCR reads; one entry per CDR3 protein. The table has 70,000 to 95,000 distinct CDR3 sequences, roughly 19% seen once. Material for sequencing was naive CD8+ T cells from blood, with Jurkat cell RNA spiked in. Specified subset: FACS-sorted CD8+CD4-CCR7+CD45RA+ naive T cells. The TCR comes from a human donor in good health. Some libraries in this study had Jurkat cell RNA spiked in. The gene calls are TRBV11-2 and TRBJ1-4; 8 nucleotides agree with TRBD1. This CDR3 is CASRPTGGEKLFF. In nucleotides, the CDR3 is TGTGCCAGCAGACCAACAGGGGGGGAAAAACTGTTTTTT.